The clone carrying this TCR beta chain was seen a single time. The entry originates in a study of blood T cell repertoires in COVID-19. Produced via immunoSEQ multiplex PCR; TCRdb's table is partial and in-frame only. The sample includes about 150,000 clones, over 75% of them seen just once. The CDR3 runs to 13 residues. V lost 5 bases to trimming and J lost 3 bases, with 10 bases between them. The germline V gene has CDR1 LNHDA and CDR2 SQIVND (reference sequence). The source of this sequence is a man between 60 and 75 years old with COVID-19, enrolled during active disease. Sequences were obtained from peripheral blood. V gene TRBV19 combines with J gene TRBJ1-2; tentative D call: TRBD1 (6 bases). In DNA form, the CDR3 reads TGTGCCAGTAGTCCGGACAGCTACTATGGCTACACCTTC. Amino acids: CASSPDSYYGYTF.